This TCR beta chain was identified in a study of beta chain features in type 1 diabetes. This clone has more than one count but fewer than ten. The entirety of the isolated RNA underwent reverse transcription, so expressed TCRB transcripts were sequenced. Generated by immunoSEQ multiplex PCR, the TCRdb table keeps only in-frame clones and is missing some. Here the sample spans 450,000 to 550,000 clones, roughly 30% being singletons. This receptor was identified in a young man in good health. The sequencing input was naive CD4+ T cells from blood.

The CDR3 DNA is TGTGCCAGCAGACGGGACAGGGTAGCGCAGTACTTC. The encoded protein is CASRRDRVAQYF. The genes are TRBV28 and TRBJ2-7; TRBD1 matches at 9 bases. Germline CDR1 is MDHEN and CDR2 is SYDVKM. With V trimmed by 6 bases and J by 9 bases, 6 bases remained unmatched. The CDR3 has 12 amino acids.